The source of this T cell receptor (beta chain) is a study of human T cells and chemical hapten exposure. As for time point: pre-sensitization, week 0. The treatment here: therapeutic diphenylcyclopropenone sensitization with weekly scalp DPC. TCRdb ran MiXCR on the RACE reads and lists one entry per CDR3 protein. The sample records roughly 110,000 distinct CDR3 sequences, 9% to 15% being singletons. The TCR comes from a woman aged 45 to 65 with alopecia areata. Some clones in this sample may be carry-over from other donors' samples. Sequenced here: whole blood, sampled in connection with sensitization to the hapten diphenylcyclopropenone (DPC).

The CDR3 protein is CASSRVTEYTDTQYF. CDR3 in DNA: TGTGCCAGTAGTAGGGTGACGGAATACACAGATACGCAGTATTTT. V usage is TRBV19 and J usage is TRBJ2-3; D unresolved. Germline values: CDR1 LNHDA, CDR2 SQIVND (reference sequence). CDR3 size: 15 residues. V was shortened by 4 bases and J by 2 bases, with 13 bases between the two germline ends.